Reported below is one TCR beta chain. Its specificity is not known. The CDR3 totals 16 residues. Looked up from germline, CDR1 is SGHVS and CDR2 is FQNEAQ. Germline trimming cut 0 bases from V and 5 bases from J; bases unmatched to any gene: 8. This entry comes from a study of shared clonotypes between healthy human individuals. Findings of the study overall: Memory subsets generally showed lower estimated richness than naive subsets.

Assay used: immunoSEQ multiplex PCR; TCRdb lists only in-frame clones, some missing. The table shows about 700,000 clones, with approximately 74% occurring only once. What was sequenced was memory CD4+ T cells sorted from blood. Subset here: CD45RA-negative fraction. The source is a woman aged 25 to 45 in good health. The rearrangement uses TRBV7-8 and TRBJ1-1, with 8 bases that match TRBD1. CDR3 DNA sequence: TGTGCCAGCAGCTTAGCGTTCCAGGGGGCGAGTACTGAAGCTTTCTTT. Its translation is CASSLAFQGASTEAFF.